This T cell receptor beta chain appears in the sequencing data of a study of blood T cell repertoires in COVID-19. About the study: Sites in the United States, Italy and Spain provided acute and convalescent COVID-19 samples. Sources were T cells, B-cell-depleted T cells, or PBMCs; the material itself was cDNA or gDNA.

The assay was immunoSEQ multiplex PCR, and TCRdb's table has in-frame clones only and misses some. This table has under 200,000 clones, 84% appearing once. All enrollees were about 18 to 89 years old and from roughly 26 US areas. Germline V gene lookup returns CDR1 MNHEY and CDR2 SVGAGI. The CDR3 totals 14 residues. Trimming took 7 bases from V and 1 from J, leaving 13 bases between them. This chain joins TRBV6-5 and TRBJ1-1, with a possible D match to TRBD1 (5 bases). The sequence derives from a woman in her twenties or thirties who had been exposed to COVID-19. The sequenced sample consisted of PBMCs or T cells enriched from blood (not recorded which). The CDR3 loop is CASTVNRKNTEAFF. The CDR3 DNA reads as TGTGCCAGCACCGTGAACAGGAAGAACACTGAAGCTTTCTTT.